Listed below are T cell receptor beta chains from one sample, sequenced in a study of technical replicates of blood from a few donors. Profiled with immunoSEQ multiplex PCR; TCRdb holds only in-frame clones, not every one. The table lists approximately 94,000 clones, roughly 95% of them singletons. The sequenced sample consisted of T cells isolated from PBMCs. The receptors shown here come from a human donor in good health. Both conserved end residues are part of each CDR3. A D gene is named only where the DNA matches it firmly. For some rows the clone size is stated as once, few or many, or as a class when expanded; others skip it.

V gene	D gene	J gene	clone size	CDR3 DNA	CDR3 protein
TRBV9	NA	TRBJ2-7	once	TGTGCCAGCAGCGTTCAGGGTCGCGACGAGCAGTACTTC	CASSVQGRDEQYF
TRBV6-5	TRBD2	TRBJ2-7	once	TGTGCCAGCACTCAAGCGGGACTAGTTTCCGAGCAGTACTTC	CASTQAGLVSEQYF
TRBV14	NA	TRBJ2-3	NA	TGTGCCAGCAGCCAGGAGGCTGAATTCCTTTATACGCAGTATTTT	CASSQEAEFLYTQYF
TRBV18	NA	TRBJ1-3	NA	TGTGCCAGCTCAGGGACATCTTCTGGAGACACCATATATTTT	CASSGTSSGDTIYF
TRBV7-2	TRBD2	TRBJ2-3	NA	TGTGCCAGCAGTTTAACTAGCGGGAGTATCACAGATACGCAGTATTTT	CASSLTSGSITDTQYF
TRBV5-5	NA	TRBJ2-7	NA	TGTGCCAGCAGCTTGGCCGAGAGGGAGTACATCTACGAGCAGTACTTC	CASSLAEREYIYEQYF
TRBV5-1	NA	TRBJ1-3	NA	TGCGCCAGCAGCTTGGACCAGGCTGGAAACACCATATATTTT	CASSLDQAGNTIYF
TRBV11-2	TRBD1	TRBJ1-2	few	TGTGCCAGCAGCTTAGAGACAGGGCGCTATGGCTACACCTTC	CASSLETGRYGYTF
TRBV6-1	NA	TRBJ2-3	NA	TGTGCCAGCAGTGATAATTGGGGGCTTAGCACAGATACGCAGTATTTT	CASSDNWGLSTDTQYF
TRBV19	TRBD2	TRBJ2-7	NA	TGTGCCAGTAGGGCTAGCGGTGGTGGGGAGCAGTACTTC	CASRASGGGEQYF
TRBV19	NA	TRBJ1-1	NA	TGTGCCAGTAGTCCTCAGGGGAACACTGAAGCTTTCTTT	CASSPQGNTEAFF
TRBV13	NA	TRBJ1-1	NA	TGTGCCAGCAGCTTATGGGGGGAGATGAACACTGAAGCTTTCTTT	CASSLWGEMNTEAFF